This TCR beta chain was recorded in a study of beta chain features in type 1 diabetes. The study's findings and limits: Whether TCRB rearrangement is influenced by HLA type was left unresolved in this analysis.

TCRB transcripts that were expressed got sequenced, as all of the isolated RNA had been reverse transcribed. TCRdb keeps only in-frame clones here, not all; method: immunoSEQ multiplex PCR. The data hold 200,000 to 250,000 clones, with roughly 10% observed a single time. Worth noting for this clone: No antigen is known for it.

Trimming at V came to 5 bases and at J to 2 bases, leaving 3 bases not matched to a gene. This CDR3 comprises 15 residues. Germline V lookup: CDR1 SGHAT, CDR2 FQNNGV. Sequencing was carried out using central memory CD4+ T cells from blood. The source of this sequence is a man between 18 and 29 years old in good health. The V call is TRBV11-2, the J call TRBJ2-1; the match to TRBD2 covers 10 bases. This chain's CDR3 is CASSKLAGTYNEQFF. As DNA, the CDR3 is TGTGCCAGCAGCAAACTAGCGGGAACCTACAATGAGCAGTTCTTC.